The source of this TCR beta chain is a study of cytomegalovirus exposure and HLA in healthy donors. PCR amplification relied on 60 Vbeta primers (plus 13 Jbeta primers). The method was immunoSEQ multiplex PCR; TCRdb's version includes in-frame clones alone and lacks a portion of them. Among nearly 110,000 clones listed, around three quarters were seen once. Only a few counts were recorded for this clone. This CDR3 contains 17 residues. Trimming took 2 bases from V and 0 from J; bases not matched to a gene: 5. From germline, CDR1 is SGHRS and CDR2 YFSETQ. The V and J genes are TRBV5-1 and TRBJ2-1, with 10 bases identical to TRBD2. The sequenced sample consisted of PBMCs. This receptor was obtained from a boy aged 5-17 years in good health and CMV-seronegative. CDR3 residues: CASSFQASGSSYNEQFF. CDR3 DNA sequence: TGCGCCAGCAGCTTTCAGGCTAGCGGGAGCTCCTACAATGAGCAGTTCTTC.